A selection of T cell receptor beta chains follows, all from one sample in a study of T cell repertoires in cytomegalovirus infection. No antigens are known for them. MiXCR, run by TCRdb on the reads, gives a single entry per CDR3 protein. The sample carries tens of thousands of distinct CDR3 sequences, around 28% recorded once. The starting material was CD8+ T cells from cultured PBMCs, obtained from culture after CMV antigen stimulation. Receptors were obtained from a human donor in good health (CMV status not recorded). Some clones in this sample may be carry-over from other donors' samples. CDR3s include the opening cysteine and the closing phenylalanine or tryptophan. D genes are given only for firm matches. Clone size is shown for a subset of rows, as once, few, many or a class of expanded clone.

few | TRBD2 | TRBJ2-7 | TRBV7-9 | TGTGCCAGCAGCTTCGTAGCGGGACTCTACGAGCAGTACTTC | CASSFVAGLYEQYF
few | TRBD1 | TRBJ2-3 | TRBV4-1 | TGCGCCAGCAGCCAACTGGACAGGGGAACAGATACGCAGTATTTT | CASSQLDRGTDTQYF
. | TRBD1 | TRBJ1-1 | TRBV6-1 | TGTGCCAGCAGGGAAGCTCGCGGGACAGGGATTGAAGCTTTCTTT | CASREARGTGIEAFF
. | . | TRBJ2-5 | TRBV19 | TGTGCCAGTAGGGCGACTCAAGAGACCCAGTACTTC | CASRATQETQYF
. | TRBD1 | TRBJ1-1 | TRBV30 | TGTGCCTGGAGTGGGACAGGGGGCTGGGACACTGAAGCTTTCTTT | CAWSGTGGWDTEAFF
many | . | TRBJ1-3 | TRBV7-8 | TGTGCCAGCAGCTTCGTGGGGTCCTCTGGAAACACCATATATTTT | CASSFVGSSGNTIYF
few | TRBD1 | TRBJ2-5 | TRBV7-8 | TGTGCCAGCAGCCTCGACAGGGGTTGGGAGACCCAGTACTTC | CASSLDRGWETQYF
few | TRBD1 | TRBJ1-1 | TRBV15 | TGTGCCACCAGCAGAGATCTCGACAGGGTGAACACTGAAGCTTTCTTT | CATSRDLDRVNTEAFF
. | . | TRBJ2-5 | TRBV29-1 | TGCAGCGTTGAAGATCCGGCAGCCGAGGGTGAGACCCAGTACTTC | CSVEDPAAEGETQYF
. | . | TRBJ2-7 | TRBV7-6 | TGTGTCAGCAGCTTAGGGCCTATCTACGAGCAGTACTTC | CVSSLGPIYEQYF
. | . | TRBJ1-1 | TRBV28 | TGTGCCAGCAGCCTCACCGGGATAACGGCGGGAACTGAAGCTTTCTTT | CASSLTGITAGTEAFF
. | . | TRBJ2-6 | TRBV27 | TGTGCCAGCAGTTTAGGACAGTCTGGGGCCAACGTCCTGACTTTC | CASSLGQSGANVLTF
few | . | TRBJ2-7 | TRBV5-1 | TGCGCCAGCAGCTTGGGAGTGGATGAGCAGTACTTC | CASSLGVDEQYF
many | . | TRBJ1-2 | TRBV6-1 | TGTGCCAGCAGTGAACCCGAAACCTATGGCTACACCTTC | CASSEPETYGYTF
few | . | TRBJ1-1 | TRBV4-1 | TGCGCCAGCAGCCACTTACAGGTAAACACTGAAGCTTTCTTT | CASSHLQVNTEAFF
. | . | TRBJ2-2 | TRBV4-3 | TGCGCCAGCAGCCTAGACAGGGAGGACGGGGAGCTGTTTTTT | CASSLDREDGELFF
. | . | TRBJ2-3 | TRBV19 | TGTGCCAGTAGCCCTTGGGCGGATAGCACAGATACGCAGTATTTT | CASSPWADSTDTQYF
many | . | TRBJ1-1 | TRBV11-2 | TGTGCCAGCAGGGAGCTGGGCAGCATGAACACTGAAGCTTTCTTT | CASRELGSMNTEAFF